Below, 32 T cell receptor beta chains from the same sample are listed, as sequenced in a study of identical twins. A single record per CDR3 protein comes from TCRdb applying MiXCR to the 5' RACE reads. The sample comprises roughly 190,000 distinct CDR3 sequences, about 16% of which are singletons, and 40% to 45% rests with the top ten. These data also formed part of another study, on T cells expressing NK-cell markers.

The sequencing input was CD8+ T cells sorted from blood. The receptors originated from a woman aged 18-29 years in good health.

A few counts support this clonotype. The rearrangement links TRBV12-3 or TRBV12-4 to TRBJ2-3; no clear D. The V gene lost 5 bases and the J gene lost 3 bases, with 9 bases spanning the gap. The CDR3 has 13 residues. The CDR3 region is CASSPDLTDTQYF. CDR3 DNA: TGTGCCAGCAGTCCCGACTTAACAGATACGCAGTATTTT.

This chain uses TRBV12-3 or TRBV12-4 with TRBJ2-2; 8 nucleotides align to TRBD1. The CDR3 extends over 16 amino acids. V was clipped by 2 bases and J by 6 bases; unmatched bases: 8. The CDR3 coding sequence is TGTGCCAGCAGTTTATCCGTCAGGGGGCGATCCGGGGAGCTGTTTTTT. It encodes CASSLSVRGRSGELFF.

The chain links TRBV5-6 to TRBJ2-1; weak D call: TRBD2 (5 bases). Trimming removed 1 base at V and 9 bases at J, with 8 bases between. The CDR3 has 12 amino acids. Germline CDR1 reads SGHDT; CDR2 reads YYEEEE. Here the CDR3 reads CASSLKSGEQFF. The CDR3 nucleotides are TGTGCCAGCAGCTTGAAGAGCGGTGAGCAGTTCTTC.

The chain recombines TRBV27 with TRBJ2-1, with D maybe TRBD2 (6 bases). The V end lost 8 bases, the J end lost 10 bases, and 18 bases lay between the germline ends. The CDR3 totals 13 residues. Germline V gene data show CDR1 as MNHEY and CDR2 as SMNVEV (reference sequence). CDR3 loop: CASSWGRTGEQFF. The DNA of the CDR3 is TGTGCCAGCTCCTGGGGGAGGACGGGGGAGCAGTTCTTC.

The chain recombines TRBV11-2 with TRBJ2-1; a weak D match, TRBD2 (6 bases). Germline V gives CDR1 SGHAT, CDR2 FQNNGV. V was shortened by 3 bases and J by 4 bases, with 22 bases between the two germline ends. The CDR3 totals 18 residues. The DNA for the CDR3 is TGTGCCAGCAGCTTTGGACGTAGGGTGCGGGATACGTACAATGAGCAGTTCTTC. This gives the protein CASSFGRRVRDTYNEQFF.

In this sample, this clonotype turned up a few times. The chain is built from TRBV11-1 and TRBJ1-2, with D unclear. The CDR3 length is 14 residues. V lost 4 bases to trimming and J lost 5 bases, with 14 bases between them. Germline lookup yields CDR1 SGHAT and CDR2 FQDESV (reference sequence). The chain's CDR3 is CASSSYTPGYGYTF. Here the CDR3 DNA reads TGTGCCAGCAGCTCCTATACACCTGGTTATGGCTACACCTTC.

The chain carries TRBV9 and TRBJ2-3; D remains ambiguous. Deletions cut 0 bases from V and 2 bases from J, with 10 bases between. The CDR3 contains 15 residues. Per the germline V gene, CDR1 is SGDLS and CDR2 is YYNGEE. The CDR3 here is CASSVEINPTDTQYF. CDR3 coding DNA: TGTGCCAGCAGCGTAGAGATTAATCCCACAGATACGCAGTATTTT.

In its sample, this clonotype was seen many times. The chain combines TRBV27 with TRBJ2-1; D is unclear. Trimming shortened V by 5 bases and J by 10 bases, and 15 bases separated the two germline ends. The CDR3 runs 13 residues. The germline V gene has CDR1 MNHEY and CDR2 SMNVEV (reference sequence). The CDR3 bases are TGTGCCAGCAGTCCCACGCGCCCGAGAGAGCAGTTCTTC. As protein: CASSPTRPREQFF.

This clonotype was counted only a few times. The chain uses TRBV6-1 and TRBJ2-5; weak D call: TRBD1 (6 bases). The CDR3 runs to 15 residues. With 4 bases removed from V and 2 bases from J, the gap between germline ends came to 14 bases. Germline values: CDR1 MNHNS, CDR2 SASEGT. CDR3 DNA sequence: TGTGCCAGCAGTGTAACTTCAGGGGTTCAAGAGACCCAGTACTTC. It is translated as CASSVTSGVQETQYF.

The chain joins TRBV2 to TRBJ1-4; D uncertain. The germline V gene encodes CDR1 SNHLY and CDR2 FYNNEI. The CDR3 extends over 13 amino acids. V lost 9 bases and J 6 bases, leaving 14 bases between the germline ends. CDR3: CASWAGFHEKLFF. The CDR3 bases are TGTGCCAGTTGGGCAGGATTCCATGAAAAACTGTTTTTT.

This clonotype was counted only a few times. The chain recombines TRBV6-5 with TRBJ2-3, with TRBD2 matching 8 bases. Germline lookup yields CDR1 MNHEY and CDR2 SVGAGI. With V trimmed by 2 bases and J by 6 bases, 7 bases remained unmatched. The CDR3 length is 15 residues. The CDR3 loop is CASSYAGGFRDTQYF. The DNA of the CDR3 is TGTGCCAGCAGTTACGCGGGAGGTTTTAGGGATACGCAGTATTTT.

This clonotype was counted ten times or more. The chain links TRBV5-1 to TRBJ2-1, with a weak D call TRBD1 (6 bases). Germline loops: CDR1 SGHRS, CDR2 YFSETQ. The V gene lost 0 bases and the J gene lost 5 bases, with 15 bases spanning the gap. The CDR3 has 16 amino acids. Here the CDR3 DNA reads TGCGCCAGCAGCTTGGGGGGTGGACAGTTCAACAATGAGCAGTTCTTC. Encoded protein: CASSLGGGQFNNEQFF.

This clonotype was counted a few times. This chain connects TRBV11-1 to TRBJ1-2, with TRBD1 matching 8 bases. The CDR3 spans 18 residues. Germline V gives CDR1 SGHAT, CDR2 FQDESV (reference sequence). With 4 bases clipped from V and 6 bases from J, the junction kept 19 bases outside the gene matches. The CDR3 spells CASSSSAGQAIWLNGYTF. The CDR3 DNA reads TGTGCCAGCAGCTCAAGCGCGGGACAGGCGATATGGCTCAATGGCTACACCTTC.

The V and J genes are TRBV15 and TRBJ2-1; the D gene is possibly TRBD2 (7 bases). The ends were cut back, 4 bases at V and 4 bases at J, with 20 bases in the middle. The CDR3 is made up of 17 amino acids. CDR1 and CDR2 (germline): LNHNV, YYDKDF (reference sequence). CDR3 in DNA: TGTGCCACCAGCATAAGGGGGAGCGGGATTGTGTACAATGAGCAGTTCTTC. Translation gives CATSIRGSGIVYNEQFF.

This clonotype was seen a few times. The J gene is TRBJ1-1, the V gene TRBV11-2; D is undetermined. V was cut by 1 base and J by 9 bases, with 12 bases left in between. CDR1 is SGHAT, CDR2 FQNNGV, per germline. CDR3 size: 13 residues. The CDR3 sequence: CASSLGAAAKAFF. CDR3 bases: TGTGCCAGCAGCTTAGGTGCGGCAGCTAAAGCTTTCTTT.

The chain couples TRBV27 to TRBJ1-2; D possibly corresponds to TRBD1 (6 bases). Trimming took 1 base from V and 4 from J, leaving 13 bases between them. Germline values: CDR1 MNHEY, CDR2 SMNVEV (reference sequence). CDR3 length: 15 residues. The CDR3 DNA is TGTGCCAGCAGTTTATTAGGACAGCTCTTCTATGGCTACACCTTC. Encoded protein: CASSLLGQLFYGYTF.

The J gene is TRBJ2-2, the V gene TRBV27, with 7 nucleotides matching TRBD2. This CDR3 region has 13 residues. V lost 6 bases, J lost 8 bases, and 6 bases stayed unmatched. Per the germline V gene, CDR1 is MNHEY and CDR2 is SMNVEV (reference sequence). CDR3 sequence: CASRTGLLGELFF. The CDR3 DNA follows: TGTGCCAGCAGAACGGGACTACTTGGGGAGCTGTTTTTT.

The rearrangement uses TRBV7-2 and TRBJ2-1, with 13 bases that match TRBD2. CDR3 size: 17 residues. Unmatched junction bases numbered 10, after V lost 2 bases and J lost 9 bases. Per germline, CDR1 SGHTA and CDR2 FQGNSA. CDR3 bases: TGTGCCAGCAGCTTATCACCGGGACTAGCGGGACCCAGTGAGCAGTTCTTC. As protein: CASSLSPGLAGPSEQFF. Full variable domain (missing parts from reference TRBV7-2 and TRBJ2-1): GAGVSQSPSNKVTEKGKDVELRCDPISGHTALYWYRQSLGQGLEFLIYFQGNSAPDKSGLPSDRFSAERTGGSVSTLTIQRTQQEDSAVYLCASSLSPGLAGPSEQFFGPGTRLTVL.

This clonotype has more than one count but fewer than ten. This chain connects TRBV27 to TRBJ2-1; 12 bases are a match to TRBD1. This CDR3 comprises 14 residues. V shed 4 bases and J 8 bases; nucleotides not matched to a gene: 3. The V gene's germline CDR1 is MNHEY and CDR2 SMNVEV (reference sequence). The CDR3 nucleotides read TGTGCCAGCAGTTCCGGGACAGGGGGCCATGAGCAGTTCTTC. Its translation is CASSSGTGGHEQFF.

This clonotype was observed a handful of times. The V call is TRBV20-1, the J call TRBJ1-3; D is unclear. The CDR3 extends over 13 amino acids. Looked up from germline, CDR1 is DFQATT and CDR2 is SNEGSKA (reference sequence). The CDR3 bases are TGCGGGAAAGTTTCACCCTCCGGAAACACCATATATTTT. Translated: CGKVSPSGNTIYF.

This chain uses TRBV27 with TRBJ2-2; TRBD2 matches 7 bases. In germline, CDR1 is MNHEY, CDR2 SMNVEV (reference sequence). V lost 6 bases and J lost 4; bases outside the gene matches: 14. This CDR3 contains 17 residues. Here the CDR3 reads CASSSREGGVGTGELFF. In DNA, the CDR3 is TGTGCCAGCAGCTCGAGAGAGGGAGGGGTAGGCACCGGGGAGCTGTTTTTT.

In this sample, this clonotype turned up many times. V usage is TRBV12-3 or TRBV12-4 and J usage is TRBJ2-1, with no clear D. The CDR3 runs 11 residues. The V and J ends lost 3 bases and 9 bases respectively, with 6 bases between them. The CDR3, as DNA: TGTGCCAGCAGTTTTAATAGTGAGCAGTTCTTC. This sequence encodes CASSFNSEQFF.

In this sample, this clonotype turned up a few times. The chain employs TRBV5-1 and TRBJ2-2; the match to TRBD2 covers 8 bases. Per germline, CDR1 SGHRS and CDR2 YFSETQ. The length of the CDR3 is 15 residues. The V segment lost 1 base and the J segment 6 bases; nucleotides outside the gene matches: 5. Written as DNA, the CDR3 is TGCGCCAGCAGCTTGTTTAGCGGGGAGTCCGGGGAGCTGTTTTTT. Its protein product is CASSLFSGESGELFF. Full variable domain (remainder filled in from reference TRBV5-1 and TRBJ2-2): KAGVTQTPRYLIKTRGQQVTLSCSPISGHRSVSWYQQTPGQGLQFLFEYFSETQRNKGNFPGRFSGRQFSNSRSEMNVSTLELGDSALYLCASSLFSGESGELFFGEGSRLTVL.

The table lists this clonotype with many counts. The gene calls are TRBV29-1 and TRBJ1-2, with unresolved D. V dropped 4 bases and J dropped 6 bases, with 12 bases sitting between them. Germline CDR1 SQVTM, CDR2 ANQGSEA. The CDR3 totals 12 residues. The CDR3: CSVALGRHGYTF. CDR3 nucleotide sequence: TGCAGCGTTGCGTTGGGAAGACATGGCTACACCTTC.

This clonotype was seen more than once but under ten times. The chain uses TRBV12-3 or TRBV12-4 and TRBJ2-7; no clear D gene. The V end lost 6 bases, the J end lost 6 bases, and 12 bases lay between the germline ends. This CDR3 contains 12 residues. The CDR3 DNA is TGTGCCAGCAGCCTCTTCGTATCCGAGCAGTACTTC. Its translation: CASSLFVSEQYF.

This clonotype was seen only a few times. The V gene is TRBV7-6, the J gene TRBJ1-1; D gene ambiguous. The length of the CDR3 is 13 residues. Trimming removed 7 bases from V and 10 bases from J, with 19 bases in between. Per the germline V gene, CDR1 is SGHVS and CDR2 is FNYEAQ. Written as DNA, the CDR3 is TGTGCCAGCACCCCCCCCGGTGGGGTGTCAGCTTTCTTT. Amino acid sequence: CASTPPGGVSAFF.

This clonotype came up a few times. The chain links TRBV20-1 to TRBJ2-3; no definite D call. The CDR3 extends over 16 amino acids. V was shortened by 3 bases and J by 0 bases, with 16 bases between the two germline ends. CDR1 is DFQATT, CDR2 SNEGSKA, per germline (reference sequence). CDR3 sequence (DNA): TGCAGTGCTAGGGGCTTCGAAGCGCCTAGCACAGATACGCAGTATTTT. Protein: CSARGFEAPSTDTQYF.

This clonotype was counted a few times. CDR3 loop: CASSPDLAGGPHEQFF. Here the CDR3 DNA reads TGTGCCAGCTCACCAGATCTTGCGGGAGGGCCCCATGAGCAGTTCTTC. The chain recombines TRBV18 with TRBJ2-1, with 9 bases identical to TRBD2. With 2 bases clipped from V and 8 bases from J, the junction kept 10 bases outside the gene matches. The CDR3 sequence is 16 residues long. Germline-derived CDR1 and CDR2 are KGHSH and LQKENI.

This clonotype appeared a few times. The chain carries TRBV5-6 and TRBJ1-2; no clear D gene. The CDR3 length is 14 residues. Germline CDR1 reads SGHDT; CDR2 reads YYEEEE. V lost 0 bases to trimming and J lost 1 base, with 7 bases between them. The CDR3 nucleotides are TGTGCCAGCAGCTTGGAGGGCAGTAACTATGGCTACACCTTC. Protein product: CASSLEGSNYGYTF.

This clonotype has a handful of counts. The CDR3 nucleotides are TGTGCCAGCAGCTCAAATCAAGGGCCCTCCTACGAGCAGTACTTC. This sequence encodes CASSSNQGPSYEQYF. This chain links TRBV11-3 with TRBJ2-7; D gene unclear. The germline V gene has CDR1 SGHNT and CDR2 YENEEA. Trimming removed 4 bases from V and 0 bases from J, with 13 bases in between. CDR3 length: 15 residues.

This clonotype was recorded many times. The V and J genes are TRBV7-6 and TRBJ2-7; 8 bases align to TRBD2. The V gene's germline CDR1 is SGHVS and CDR2 FNYEAQ. The CDR3 covers 16 residues. V shed 5 bases, J shed 3 bases, and the junction held 12 bases outside the gene matches. DNA for the CDR3: TGTGCCAGCAGCCTCCCCCGGGGGGGCAGCGGCTACGAGCAGTACTTC. Translation: CASSLPRGGSGYEQYF. Complete variable domain (other parts from reference TRBV7-6 and TRBJ2-7): GAGVSQSPRYKVTKRGQDVALRCDPISGHVSLYWYRQALGQGPEFLTYFNYEAQQDKSGLPNDRFSAERPEGSISTLTIQRTEQRDSAMYRCASSLPRGGSGYEQYFGPGTRLTVT.

This clonotype was counted only a few times. J is TRBJ2-1 and V is TRBV20-1; possibly TRBD1 for D (5 bases). Trimming cost V 7 bases and J 7 bases, with 11 bases left between them. The CDR3 has 11 residues. Germline CDR1 and CDR2: DFQATT and SNEGSKA (reference sequence). CDR3 residues: CSVLQGNEQFF. The CDR3 region has the DNA TGCAGTGTCCTTCAGGGTAATGAGCAGTTCTTC.